The 15 T cell receptor beta chains in this list originate from one sample, sequenced in a study of TIL therapy for anti-PD-1-resistant metastatic lung cancer (dated by TCRdb to 2020 to 2022). The time point label on this specimen signifies: pre-treatment sample, taken before nivolumab and TIL therapy. Using bias-controlled multiplex PCR with the immunoSEQ v3 hsTCRB kit, the TCR beta CDR3 regions were amplified from genomic DNA. What TCRdb holds here is the immuneACCESS table cut down to in-frame rearrangements. Part of the clones is not present; checked against another copy, under half of the missing clones reflect an unresolved V gene, and the others are unexplained. In this sample the table shows 25,000 to 40,000 clones, about 70% of which occur a single time. Under 3.5% of the sample is held by the ten biggest clonotypes. The sequenced sample was blood, obtained at baseline. The receptor source for this set is a woman aged 30 to 85 with non-small cell lung cancer.

This clone was picked up one time. The J gene is TRBJ1-5, the V gene TRBV18, with D uncertain. In germline, CDR1 is KGHSH, CDR2 LQKENI. The V end lost 5 bases, the J end lost 8 bases, and 10 bases lay between the germline ends. The CDR3 is 12 residues long. The CDR3 coding sequence is TGTGCCAGCTCAGCCGATCTCGAGCCCCAGCATTTT. This sequence encodes CASSADLEPQHF.

This sequence joins TRBV10-2 and TRBJ2-7, with TRBD2 identical over 7 bases. This CDR3 region has 11 residues. After removal of 6 bases from V and 6 bases from J, the junction contained 2 bases not matched to a gene. Germline V lookup: CDR1 WSHSY, CDR2 SAAADI. The CDR3, as DNA: TGCGCCAGCAGAGTAGCGGGCGAGCAGTACTTC. As protein: CASRVAGEQYF.

This clone showed up just a few times. The chain joins TRBV12-5 to TRBJ2-1, with TRBD1 as a possible D gene (6 bases). Germline V gene data show CDR1 as LGHNT and CDR2 as FRNRAP. CDR3 length: 18 residues. The germline V and J ends were trimmed by 1 base and 3 bases, with 19 bases remaining between them. CDR3 nucleotides: TGTGCTAGTGGTTTGGGGAGACAGGCGACGGGACGCTACAATGAGCAGTTCTTC. It encodes CASGLGRQATGRYNEQFF.

This chain links TRBV6-4 with TRBJ2-2; 8 nucleotides line up with TRBD1. Germline lookup yields CDR1 MRHNA and CDR2 SNTAGT. The CDR3 is 14 amino acids. With 7 bases clipped from V and 1 base from J, the junction kept 2 bases outside the gene matches. The chain's CDR3 is CASKTGVNTGELFF. The CDR3 DNA reads as TGTGCCAGCAAGACAGGGGTGAACACCGGGGAGCTGTTTTTT.

CDR3 DNA sequence: TGTGCCAGCCGCCCTCTCGGGAGTTTTATGGGCGCAGATACGCAGTATTTT. It encodes CASRPLGSFMGADTQYF. The rearrangement joins TRBV2 to TRBJ2-3, with a tentative D call TRBD2 (6 bases). CDR3 length: 17 residues. V lost 8 bases and J lost 4, with 25 bases in between. Germline values: CDR1 SNHLY, CDR2 FYNNEI.

In this sample, this clone turned up once. The chain joins TRBV7-9 to TRBJ2-2; the D is unclear. V was cut by 10 bases and J by 3 bases, with 9 bases left in between. CDR1 SEHNR and CDR2 FQNEAQ come from the germline V gene (reference sequence). The CDR3 is 12 residues long. As DNA, the CDR3 is TGTGCCACCCGGTTGGACACCGGGGAGCTGTTTTTT. Translation gives CATRLDTGELFF. The full variable domain, rest sourced from reference TRBV7-9 and TRBJ2-2, is DTGVSQNPRHKITKRGQNVTFRCDPISEHNRLYWYRQTLGQGPEFLTYFQNEAQLEKSRLLSDRFSAERPKGSFSTLEIQRTEQGDSAMYLCATRLDTGELFFGEGSRLTVL.

CDR3 amino acids: CASSLAVKRISYEQYF. The CDR3, as DNA: TGTGCCAGCAGCTTAGCCGTAAAACGTATCTCCTACGAGCAGTACTTC. V gene TRBV7-9 combines with J gene TRBJ2-7; D ambiguous. The CDR3 sequence is 16 residues long. Germline V gene data show CDR1 as SEHNR and CDR2 as FQNEAQ (reference sequence). V was trimmed by 0 bases and J by 0 bases, leaving 12 bases between them.

This clone came up once. V is TRBV9 and J is TRBJ2-1, with 9 bases that match TRBD2. Per germline, CDR1 SGDLS and CDR2 YYNGEE. CDR3 length: 17 residues. Trimming cost V 0 bases and J 4 bases; bases outside gene matches: 8. CDR3 DNA: TGTGCCAGCAGCGTAGACCCCCCTAGCGGGGTTTACAATGAGCAGTTCTTC. This translates into CASSVDPPSGVYNEQFF.

This chain joins TRBV15 and TRBJ2-7; D call uncertain. The CDR3 length is 15 residues. Germline CDR1 and CDR2: LNHNV and YYDKDF (reference sequence). The V end lost 0 bases, the J end lost 6 bases, and 15 bases lay between the germline ends. In nucleotides, the CDR3 is TGTGCCACCAGCAGAGATTCTAGTCCCTTTGCCGAGCAGTACTTC. This sequence encodes CATSRDSSPFAEQYF. The full variable domain, its missing parts supplied by reference TRBV15 and TRBJ2-7, is DAMVIQNPRYQVTQFGKPVTLSCSQTLNHNVMYWYQQKSSQAPKLLFHYYDKDFNNEADTPDNFQSRRPNTSFCFLDIRSPGLGDTAMYLCATSRDSSPFAEQYFGPGTRLTVT.

V is TRBV6-4 and J is TRBJ2-1, with TRBD1 matching 9 bases. The CDR3 consists of 15 residues. The germline CDR1 and CDR2 sequences are MRHNA and SNTAGT. V was clipped by 0 bases and J by 9 bases; unmatched bases: 6. The CDR3 nucleotides are TGTGCCAGCAGTGACTCCGGACAGGGGTTCTTTGAGCAGTTCTTC. Its translation: CASSDSGQGFFEQFF.

The rearrangement uses TRBV7-9 and TRBJ2-7; D is uncertain. V was clipped by 4 bases and J by 4 bases, with 5 bases between them. This CDR3 is 11 amino acids long. Germline V CDR1 and CDR2: SEHNR, FQNEAQ (reference sequence). The CDR3 region has the DNA TGTGCCAGCAGCTCCGAGTACGAGCAGTACTTC. This gives the protein CASSSEYEQYF. The whole variable domain, remainder taken from reference TRBV7-9 and TRBJ2-7, is DTGVSQNPRHKITKRGQNVTFRCDPISEHNRLYWYRQTLGQGPEFLTYFQNEAQLEKSRLLSDRFSAERPKGSFSTLEIQRTEQGDSAMYLCASSSEYEQYFGPGTRLTVT.

In its sample, this clone was seen once. The chain links TRBV5-1 to TRBJ2-5; 13 bases fit TRBD2. The end of the DNA fits TRBJ2-7 better, so the J call may be wrong. CDR1 SGHRS and CDR2 YFSETQ come from the germline V gene. The CDR3 sequence is 15 residues long. In DNA, the CDR3 is TGCGCCAGCAGCCCCACTAGCGGGAGGGCCATCGAGCAGTACTTC. It yields the protein CASSPTSGRAIEQYF.

The chain recombines TRBV19 with TRBJ1-4, with TRBD1 matching over 8 bases. This CDR3 spans 15 amino acids. After removal of 1 base from V and 6 bases from J, the junction contained 4 bases not matched to a gene. Germline V lookup: CDR1 LNHDA, CDR2 SQIVND (reference sequence). The CDR3 region is CASSIGTGSYEKLFF. CDR3 coding DNA: TGTGCCAGTAGTATAGGGACAGGGTCATATGAAAAACTGTTTTTT.

The DNA of the CDR3 is TGTGCCAGCAGCCCGCGCGTGTCTGGGGCCAACGTCCTGACTTTC. Its protein product is CASSPRVSGANVLTF. This chain connects TRBV7-8 to TRBJ2-6; D remains unclear. Germline lookup yields CDR1 SGHVS and CDR2 FQNEAQ. The CDR3 sequence is 15 residues long. V gave up 5 bases and J gave up 1 base, with 9 bases separating them.

This clone was counted only a few times. J is TRBJ2-5 and V is TRBV5-4, with TRBD2 as a possible D gene (6 bases). Deletions cut 9 bases from V and 3 bases from J, with 15 bases between. The CDR3 runs to 13 residues. Germline CDR1 SGHNT, CDR2 YYREEE (reference sequence). In DNA form, the CDR3 reads TGTGCCACGGGGGACGGGAACAAAGAGACCCAGTACTTC. Its translation: CATGDGNKETQYF. Full variable domain (outside the CDR3, taken from reference TRBV5-4 and TRBJ2-5): ETGVTQSPTHLIKTRGQQVTLRCSSQSGHNTVSWYQQALGQGPQFIFQYYREEENGRGNFPPRFSGLQFPNYSSELNVNALELDDSALYLCATGDGNKETQYFGPGTRLLVL.